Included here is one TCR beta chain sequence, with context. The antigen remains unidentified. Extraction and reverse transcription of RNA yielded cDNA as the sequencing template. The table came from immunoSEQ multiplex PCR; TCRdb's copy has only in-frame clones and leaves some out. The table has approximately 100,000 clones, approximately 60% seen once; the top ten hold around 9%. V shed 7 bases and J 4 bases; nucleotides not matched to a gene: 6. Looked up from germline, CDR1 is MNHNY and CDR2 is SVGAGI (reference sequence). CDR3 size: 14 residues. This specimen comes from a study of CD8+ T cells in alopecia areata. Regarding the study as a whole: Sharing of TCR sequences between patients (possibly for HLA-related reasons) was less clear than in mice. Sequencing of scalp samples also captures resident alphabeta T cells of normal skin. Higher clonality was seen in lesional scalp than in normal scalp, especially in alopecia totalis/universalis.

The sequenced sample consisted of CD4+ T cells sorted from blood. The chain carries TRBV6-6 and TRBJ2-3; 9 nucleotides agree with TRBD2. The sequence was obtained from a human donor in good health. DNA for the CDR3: TGTGCCAGCAACTCAGGCGGGGGGGCAGATACGCAGTATTTT. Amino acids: CASNSGGGADTQYF.